Given below is one TCR beta chain in context. Its antigen specificity is not known. Per-base quality was not reported, and no clone a single base away is much larger than it. The CDR3 goes from the cysteine to the phenylalanine over 16 residues. The kept DNA is CDR3 alone, 48 bases in frame from the first base. CDR1 and CDR2 were assigned from the germline V gene as ENHRY and SYGVKD. V sheds 3 bases and J sheds 0 bases, leaving 11 bases between their ends. This entry belongs to a study of shared clonotypes between healthy human individuals (dated by TCRdb to about 2020). Regarding the research as a whole: A couple of women and a few men aged 18 to 49 years were included in the cohort. To estimate repertoire size and how much clonotype sharing occurs between individuals, the study deeply sequenced the blood TCR repertoires of several healthy adults. To increase sequencing depth and limit assay-specific biases, different laboratories used diverse techniques to prepare libraries and sequence TCR repertoires. Between about 0.8 and 9 billion PBMCs per donor were obtained by leukapheresis. For each donor, CD4 naive and CD4 memory were each run on three plates, CD8 naive on two plates, and CD8 memory on one plate.

TCR CDR3 regions were amplified from genomic DNA by multiplex PCR using the deep immunoSEQ assay. Extracted genomic DNA from each cell subset was spread evenly across all wells of several immunoSEQ 96-well plates, with each plate serving as a replicate. For sorted subsets, around 200 ng genomic DNA, equal to approximately 30,000 T cell genomes, was loaded into each replicate PCR. The purified libraries were quantified using a Qubit 3.0 fluorometer, sized with a Bioanalyzer 2100, and then quantified again using the KAPA Library Quantification kit. Every immunoSEQ 96-well plate was sequenced on a separate single-read 150-cycle Illumina NextSeq 550 flow cell. On the study's bioinformatics: The immunoSEQ output contained only junctional sequences without quality scores, so filtering could not match that applied to full-length reads. Sequences were annotated with PyIR, a Python wrapper for IgBLAST v1.9, and V/J genes and CDR3 were assigned using IMGT germline references. Reads were removed for weak V/J assignments (E-value above 1e-6), missing CDR3, stop codons, out-of-frame junctions, or ambiguous translated residues. V3J clonotypes were defined as sequences sharing an identical inferred V gene, J gene, and CDR3 amino acid sequence. To compute the percentage overlap between repertoires, the number of shared unique clonotypes was divided by the size of the smaller repertoire. Repertoire richness was assessed with RTK rarefaction, the Chao1 estimator, and Recon v2.1 estimates of unobserved clonotypes. Generation probabilities were computed with OLGA for all TCRbeta clonotypes obtained by the gDNA method from several donors. Sourced from immuneACCESS, this table was stored by TCRdb with only in-frame sequences that have V and J called. A share of the clones is absent; for the studies checked, an unresolved V gene accounts for under half, and the remainder has no known explanation. V, J and clone size are taken as reported in that table, and D and trimming were inferred from the DNA itself. This sample lists about 1.9 million clones; 90% to 95% were detected once. The ten top clones hold approximately 1.6% of the sample.

Study-wide findings and limitations: Pairwise subsampling led to the expectation that sequencing depth would affect the degree of clonotype sharing among donors. The small number of donors limited the genetic and exposure-history diversity represented. Compared with non-shared clonotypes, the clonotypes found in all four sorted-subset donors had higher generation probabilities. Naive subsets generally had larger estimated clonotype richness than memory subsets. When several donors were compared, the shared fraction of clonotypes was about 5.5% for naive CD4, around 4% for naive CD8, 2% to 2.5% for memory CD4, and 0.4% for memory CD8. Sampling was restricted to blood, and TCR repertoires in tissues likely differ from the TCR repertoires found in blood. Rarefaction of sorted-subset datasets indicated incomplete sequencing despite the large sequencing depth.

CD8 naive samples consisted of CD45RO-negative cells that were positively selected for CCR7, yielding a CD45RA+CCR7+ population without TemRA cells. Healthy HIV-negative adults with no recently reported acute infections or vaccinations were included as donors. Every donor was a Caucasian adult living in Nashville, Tennessee, USA. Blood was obtained by leukapheresis, after which PBMCs were separated by Ficoll-Histopaque density gradient centrifugation and cryopreserved in liquid nitrogen vapor phase. Purity and quantity of every magnetically sorted T cell population were checked by analytical flow cytometry. Each sorted fraction had its genomic DNA isolated and then quantified by UV absorbance on a Nanodrop 2000c.

The origin of this receptor is a man younger than 35 in good health. Some clones in this sample may be carry-over from other donors' samples. The sequenced sample consisted of naive CD8+ T cells from PBMCs. Sample cell subset or site, as interpreted from the label and publication: CD45RA+CCR7+. The sequence is built from TRBV10-3 and TRBJ1-4; the D segment could be TRBD1, given 5 matching bases. The nucleotide sequence is TGTGCCATCAGTGACGTCCTACAGGCAACTAATGAAAAACTGTTTTTT. The encoded protein is CAISDVLQATNEKLFF.